A selection of T cell receptor beta chains follows, all from one sample in a study of cytomegalovirus exposure and HLA in healthy donors. Some clones are missing from TCRdb's copy, which holds only in-frame ones; the method was immunoSEQ multiplex PCR. The sample shows roughly 110,000 clones, roughly 80% of them seen only once. The specimen sequenced was PBMCs. These TCRs come from a female donor in good health and CMV-seronegative. CDR3s include the opening cysteine and the closing phenylalanine or tryptophan. D genes are given only for firm matches. The size of a clone is reported for some rows only, either as once, few or many, or as a class for expanded clones.

V gene,D gene,clone size,J gene,CDR3 protein,CDR3 DNA
TRBV7-9,-,-,TRBJ2-7,CSSSFVSYEQYF,TGTTCCAGCAGCTTTGTCAGCTACGAGCAGTACTTC
TRBV13,TRBD1,-,TRBJ2-7,CASSLGRTGGGHEQYF,TGTGCCAGCAGCTTAGGGCGTACAGGGGGCGGCCACGAGCAGTACTTC
TRBV7-2,-,-,TRBJ2-1,CASSPPAGYEQFF,TGTGCCAGCAGCCCTCCAGCAGGCTATGAGCAGTTCTTC
TRBV7-9,TRBD2,-,TRBJ2-5,CASSLDQRGAEETQYF,TGTGCCAGCAGCTTAGATCAGCGGGGGGCGGAAGAGACCCAGTACTTC
TRBV5-6,TRBD1,-,TRBJ2-5,CASSLRGQGSETQYF,TGTGCCAGCAGCTTGAGGGGACAGGGGTCGGAGACCCAGTACTTC
TRBV6-6,TRBD2,once,TRBJ2-2,CATSGGRTGELFF,TGTGCCACAAGCGGGGGGAGAACCGGGGAGCTGTTTTTT
TRBV7-9,TRBD1,-,TRBJ1-1,CASSTQGDTEAFF,TGTGCCAGCAGCACGCAGGGGGACACTGAAGCTTTCTTT
TRBV4-3,-,-,TRBJ1-1,CASSQDFARGTEAFF,TGCGCCAGCAGCCAAGATTTCGCCCGAGGCACTGAAGCTTTCTTT
TRBV5-1,TRBD1,-,TRBJ2-5,CASSRQGQETQYF,TGCGCCAGCAGCCGACAGGGCCAAGAGACCCAGTACTTC
TRBV5-6,-,few,TRBJ1-1,CASSFGGVEAFF,TGTGCCAGCAGCTTTGGCGGGGTTGAAGCTTTCTTT
TRBV30,TRBD1,-,TRBJ1-1,CAWSVRTSGGWTEAFF,TGTGCCTGGAGTGTAAGGACGTCAGGGGGATGGACTGAAGCTTTCTTT
TRBV10-2,-,few,TRBJ1-1,CASGRANTEAFF,TGCGCCAGCGGCAGGGCGAACACTGAAGCTTTCTTT
TRBV2,TRBD1,-,TRBJ1-1,CAGLGTGGTEAFF,TGTGCCGGCCTCGGGACAGGCGGCACTGAAGCTTTCTTT
TRBV18,TRBD1,-,TRBJ2-2,CASSPGTGRSGELFF,TGTGCCAGCTCACCGGGGACAGGGAGGTCCGGGGAGCTGTTTTTT
TRBV15,TRBD1,-,TRBJ2-4,CATRKDLAGQGTIQYF,TGTGCCACCAGAAAAGACCTGGCGGGACAGGGGACCATTCAGTACTTC
TRBV6-1,-,-,TRBJ2-7,CASSEWRYEQYF,TGTGCCAGCAGTGAATGGAGGTACGAGCAGTACTTC
TRBV19,-,-,TRBJ2-3,CASSSGLRKYPDTQYF,TGTGCCAGTAGTAGCGGCCTACGGAAGTACCCGGATACGCAGTATTTT
TRBV2,-,-,TRBJ1-2,CASSEETGPAFYGYTF,TGTGCCAGCAGTGAAGAAACAGGCCCTGCTTTTTATGGCTACACCTTC
TRBV5-1,TRBD1,-,TRBJ2-1,CASSFKTGGGEQFF,TGCGCCAGCAGCTTCAAAACAGGGGGCGGTGAGCAGTTCTTC
TRBV4-3,-,-,TRBJ2-1,CASSQVRFTAASYNEQFF,TGCGCCAGCAGCCAAGTCCGGTTTACGGCAGCGTCCTACAATGAGCAGTTCTTC
TRBV2,-,-,TRBJ2-1,CASRLLVDEQFF,TGTGCCAGCAGATTACTAGTCGATGAGCAGTTCTTC
TRBV30,-,-,TRBJ2-7,CASGQTNYEQYF,TGTGCCTCCGGACAGACAAACTACGAGCAGTACTTC
TRBV5-1,TRBD2,few,TRBJ2-3,CASSPGLAGGSTDTQYF,TGCGCCAGCAGTCCGGGACTAGCGGGGGGGAGCACAGATACGCAGTATTTT
TRBV28,-,-,TRBJ2-7,CASREGTTYEQYF,TGTGCCAGCAGGGAGGGAACAACCTACGAGCAGTACTTC
TRBV6-5,-,-,TRBJ2-1,CASSYSDSGYNEQFF,TGTGCCAGCAGTTACTCGGATTCGGGATACAATGAGCAGTTCTTC
TRBV5-6,-,-,TRBJ2-2,CASSLRGRETGELFF,TGTGCCAGCAGCTTGCGGGGGCGGGAGACCGGGGAGCTGTTTTTT
TRBV27,-,-,TRBJ2-5,CASSLSRGVQETQYF,TGTGCCAGCAGTTTGAGCAGGGGGGTACAAGAGACCCAGTACTTC
TRBV18,-,-,TRBJ2-7,CASSPREGGEYYEQYF,TGTGCCAGCTCACCGAGAGAAGGGGGAGAGTACTACGAGCAGTACTTC
TRBV4-2,-,-,TRBJ1-5,CASSSNRDRNQPQHF,TGTGCCAGCAGCTCGAACAGGGATAGAAATCAGCCCCAGCATTTT
TRBV5-4,TRBD2,few,TRBJ2-1,CASSAGPSGSEGHEQFF,TGTGCCAGCAGCGCGGGGCCTAGCGGGTCGGAAGGACATGAGCAGTTCTTC
TRBV19,-,once,TRBJ1-1,CASRHGPDSNTEAFF,TGTGCCAGTAGGCACGGACCGGACTCGAACACTGAAGCTTTCTTT
TRBV19,TRBD1,-,TRBJ1-1,CASSTGTGGQAFF,TGTGCCAGTAGTACCGGGACAGGGGGCCAAGCTTTCTTT
TRBV5-1,TRBD1,-,TRBJ2-4,CASSDRDRAAKNIQYF,TGCGCCAGCAGCGACCGGGACAGGGCTGCCAAAAACATTCAGTACTTC
TRBV11-2,TRBD2,once,TRBJ2-2,CASSFQAGGRGGELFF,TGTGCCAGCAGCTTTCAGGCGGGGGGGCGCGGCGGGGAGCTGTTTTTT